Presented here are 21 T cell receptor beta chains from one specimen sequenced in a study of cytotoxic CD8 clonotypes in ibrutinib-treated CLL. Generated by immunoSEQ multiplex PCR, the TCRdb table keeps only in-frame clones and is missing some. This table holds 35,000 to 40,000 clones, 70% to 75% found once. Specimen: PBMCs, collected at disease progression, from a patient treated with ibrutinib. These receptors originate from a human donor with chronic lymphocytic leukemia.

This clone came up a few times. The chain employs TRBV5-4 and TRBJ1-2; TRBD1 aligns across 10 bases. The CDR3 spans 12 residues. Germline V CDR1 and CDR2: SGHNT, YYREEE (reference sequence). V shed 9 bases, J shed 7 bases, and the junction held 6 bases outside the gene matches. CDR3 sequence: CATAGTGVGYTF. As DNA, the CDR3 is TGTGCCACCGCCGGGACAGGGGTTGGCTACACCTTC.

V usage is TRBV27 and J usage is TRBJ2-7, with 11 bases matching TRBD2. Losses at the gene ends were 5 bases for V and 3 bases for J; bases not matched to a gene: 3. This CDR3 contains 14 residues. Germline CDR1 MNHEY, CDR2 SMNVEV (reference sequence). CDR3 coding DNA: TGTGCCAGCAGTGCCGGGACTAGCGGCTACGAGCAGTACTTC. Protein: CASSAGTSGYEQYF.

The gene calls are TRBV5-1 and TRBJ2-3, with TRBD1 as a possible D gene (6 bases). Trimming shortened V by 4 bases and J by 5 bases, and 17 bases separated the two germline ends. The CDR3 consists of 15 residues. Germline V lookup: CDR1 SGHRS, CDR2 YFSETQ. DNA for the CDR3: TGCGCCAGCAGCCCGGACAGAGGATTTGGAGATACGCAGTATTTT. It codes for CASSPDRGFGDTQYF. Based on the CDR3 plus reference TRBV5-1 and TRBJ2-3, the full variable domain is KAGVTQTPRYLIKTRGQQVTLSCSPISGHRSVSWYQQTPGQGLQFLFEYFSETQRNKGNFPGRFSGRQFSNSRSEMNVSTLELGDSALYLCASSPDRGFGDTQYFGPGTRLTVL.

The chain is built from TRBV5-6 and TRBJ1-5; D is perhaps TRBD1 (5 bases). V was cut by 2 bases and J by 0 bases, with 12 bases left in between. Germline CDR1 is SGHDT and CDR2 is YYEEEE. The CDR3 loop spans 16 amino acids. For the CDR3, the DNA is TGTGCCAGCAGCTTCCGACAGACAGATAGCAATCAGCCCCAGCATTTT. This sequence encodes CASSFRQTDSNQPQHF. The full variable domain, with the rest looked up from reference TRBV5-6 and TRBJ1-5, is DAGVTQSPTHLIKTRGQQVTLRCSPKSGHDTVSWYQQALGQGPQFIFQYYEEEERQRGNFPDRFSGHQFPNYSSELNVNALLLGDSALYLCASSFRQTDSNQPQHFGDGTRLSIL.

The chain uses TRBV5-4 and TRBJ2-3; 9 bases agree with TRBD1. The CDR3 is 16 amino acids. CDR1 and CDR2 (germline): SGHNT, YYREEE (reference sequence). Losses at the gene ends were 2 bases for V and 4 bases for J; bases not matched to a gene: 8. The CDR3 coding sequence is TGTGCCAGCAGCTTTCCGGGACAGGGAATCGCAGATACGCAGTATTTT. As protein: CASSFPGQGIADTQYF.

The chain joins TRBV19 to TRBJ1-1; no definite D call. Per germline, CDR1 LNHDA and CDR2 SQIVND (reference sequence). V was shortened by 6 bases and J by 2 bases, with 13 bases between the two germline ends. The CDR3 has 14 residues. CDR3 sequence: CASRENSFNTEAFF. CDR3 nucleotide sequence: TGTGCCAGTAGGGAAAACTCTTTTAACACTGAAGCTTTCTTT.

DNA for the CDR3: TGTGCCAGTGACGCAGGGGCCCAGGCCAACGTCCTGACTTTC. Translated, it gives CASDAGAQANVLTF. This chain links TRBV6-1 with TRBJ2-6, with D possibly matching TRBD1 (6 bases). Trimming shortened V by 9 bases and J by 6 bases, and 15 bases separated the two germline ends. The CDR3 sequence is 14 residues long. Germline lookup yields CDR1 MNHNS and CDR2 SASEGT.

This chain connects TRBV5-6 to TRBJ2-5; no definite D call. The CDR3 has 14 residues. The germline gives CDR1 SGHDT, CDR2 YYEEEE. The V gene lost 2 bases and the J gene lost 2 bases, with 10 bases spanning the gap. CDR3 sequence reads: CASSFRQVQETQYF. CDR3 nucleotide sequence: TGTGCCAGCAGCTTTCGGCAGGTGCAAGAGACCCAGTACTTC. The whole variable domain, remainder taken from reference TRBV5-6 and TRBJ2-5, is DAGVTQSPTHLIKTRGQQVTLRCSPKSGHDTVSWYQQALGQGPQFIFQYYEEEERQRGNFPDRFSGHQFPNYSSELNVNALLLGDSALYLCASSFRQVQETQYFGPGTRLLVL.

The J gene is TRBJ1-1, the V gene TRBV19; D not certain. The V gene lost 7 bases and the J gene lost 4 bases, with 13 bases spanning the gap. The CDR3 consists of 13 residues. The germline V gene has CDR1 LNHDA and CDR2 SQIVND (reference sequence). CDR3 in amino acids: CASTSHELTEAFF. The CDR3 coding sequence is TGTGCCAGTACCTCCCATGAGCTCACTGAAGCTTTCTTT.

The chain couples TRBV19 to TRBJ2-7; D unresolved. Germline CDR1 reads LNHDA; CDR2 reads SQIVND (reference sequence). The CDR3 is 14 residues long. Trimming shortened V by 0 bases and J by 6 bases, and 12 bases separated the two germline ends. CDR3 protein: CASSIEARPTEQYF. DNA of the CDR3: TGTGCCAGTAGTATAGAGGCGCGGCCCACCGAGCAGTACTTC.

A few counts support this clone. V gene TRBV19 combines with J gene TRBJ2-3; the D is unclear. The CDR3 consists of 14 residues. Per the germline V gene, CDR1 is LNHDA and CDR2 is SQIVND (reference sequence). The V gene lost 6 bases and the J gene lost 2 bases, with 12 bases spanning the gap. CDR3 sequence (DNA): TGTGCCAGTAGGAGGACCAGCACCACAGATACGCAGTATTTT. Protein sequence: CASRRTSTTDTQYF.

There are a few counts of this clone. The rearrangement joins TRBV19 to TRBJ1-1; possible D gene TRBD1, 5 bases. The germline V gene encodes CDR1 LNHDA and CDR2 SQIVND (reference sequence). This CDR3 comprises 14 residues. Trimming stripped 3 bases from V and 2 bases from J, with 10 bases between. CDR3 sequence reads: CASSIQGANTEAFF. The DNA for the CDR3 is TGTGCCAGTAGTATCCAGGGCGCAAACACTGAAGCTTTCTTT.

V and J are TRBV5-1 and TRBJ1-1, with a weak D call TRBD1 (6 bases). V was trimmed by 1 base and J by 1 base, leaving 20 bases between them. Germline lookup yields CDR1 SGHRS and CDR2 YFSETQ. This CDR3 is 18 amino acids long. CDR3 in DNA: TGCGCCAGCAGCTTGTTATGGGGGCGAAGGTTAGGGAACACTGAAGCTTTCTTT. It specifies CASSLLWGRRLGNTEAFF.

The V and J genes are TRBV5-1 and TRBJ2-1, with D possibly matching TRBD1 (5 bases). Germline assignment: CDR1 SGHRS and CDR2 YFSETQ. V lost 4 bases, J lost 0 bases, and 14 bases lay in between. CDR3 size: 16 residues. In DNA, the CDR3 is TGCGCCAGCAGCCCCGCATACAGGAGCTCCTACAATGAGCAGTTCTTC. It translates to CASSPAYRSSYNEQFF.

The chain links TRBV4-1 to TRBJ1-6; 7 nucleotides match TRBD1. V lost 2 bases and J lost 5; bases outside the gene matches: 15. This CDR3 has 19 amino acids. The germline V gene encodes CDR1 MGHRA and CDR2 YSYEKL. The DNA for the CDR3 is TGCGCCAGCAGCCAAATAGTCCGATACGACAGGGCTGATAATTCACCCCTCCACTTT. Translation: CASSQIVRYDRADNSPLHF.

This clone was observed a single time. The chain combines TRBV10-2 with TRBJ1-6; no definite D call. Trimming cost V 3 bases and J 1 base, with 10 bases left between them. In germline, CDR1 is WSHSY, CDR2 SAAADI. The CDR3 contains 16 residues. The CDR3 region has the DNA TGCGCCAGCAGTGAAGGCGTGGCATCCTATAATTCACCCCTCCACTTT. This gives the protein CASSEGVASYNSPLHF.

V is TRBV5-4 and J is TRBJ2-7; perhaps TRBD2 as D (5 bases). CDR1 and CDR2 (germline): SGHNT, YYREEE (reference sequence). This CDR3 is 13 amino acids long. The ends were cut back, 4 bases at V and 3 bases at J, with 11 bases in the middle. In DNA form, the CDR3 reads TGTGCCAGCAGCCCCCCCGGGGTCTACGAGCAGTACTTC. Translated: CASSPPGVYEQYF.

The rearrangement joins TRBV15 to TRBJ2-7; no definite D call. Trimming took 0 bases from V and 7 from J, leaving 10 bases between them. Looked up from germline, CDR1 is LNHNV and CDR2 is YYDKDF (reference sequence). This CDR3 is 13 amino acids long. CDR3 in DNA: TGTGCCACCAGCAGAGATACCTTTGGGGAGCAGTACTTC. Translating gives CATSRDTFGEQYF.

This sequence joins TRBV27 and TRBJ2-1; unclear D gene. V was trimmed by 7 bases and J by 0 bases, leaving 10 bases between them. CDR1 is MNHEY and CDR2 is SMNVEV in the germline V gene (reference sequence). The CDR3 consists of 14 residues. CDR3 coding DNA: TGTGCCAGCAAAGACCCCTTCTCCTACAATGAGCAGTTCTTC. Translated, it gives CASKDPFSYNEQFF.

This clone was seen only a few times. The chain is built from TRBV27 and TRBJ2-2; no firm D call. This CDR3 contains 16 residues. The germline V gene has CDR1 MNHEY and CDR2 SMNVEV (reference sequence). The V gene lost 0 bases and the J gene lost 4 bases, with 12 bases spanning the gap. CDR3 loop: CASSLSVGMGTGELFF. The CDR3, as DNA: TGTGCCAGCAGTTTATCCGTGGGGATGGGCACCGGGGAGCTGTTTTTT.

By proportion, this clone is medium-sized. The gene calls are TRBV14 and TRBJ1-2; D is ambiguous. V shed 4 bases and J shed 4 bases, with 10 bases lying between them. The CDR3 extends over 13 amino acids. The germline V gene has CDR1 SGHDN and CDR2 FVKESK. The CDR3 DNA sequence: TGTGCCAGCAGCCCTACCAGCTTCTATGGCTACACCTTC. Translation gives CASSPTSFYGYTF.